This T cell receptor beta chain was documented in a study of control samples from healthy donors and cancer patients. This clone was detected many times. Between the trimmed V and J ends, which lost 5 bases and 4 bases, there was a span of 14 bases. Germline-derived CDR1 and CDR2 are LNHNV and YYDKDF (reference sequence). CDR3 length: 14 amino acids. Method: immunoSEQ multiplex PCR; TCRdb's copy keeps in-frame clones and lacks some. The data contain tens of thousands of clones, about nine tenths of them singletons. This receptor was obtained from a man aged 50-60 years in good health. V and J are TRBV15 and TRBJ2-5; D remains ambiguous. The sequenced material came from blood. CDR3 DNA: TGTGCCACCAGCCCCGGCCTTTTAGGAGAGACCCAGTACTTC. Its protein product is CATSPGLLGETQYF.